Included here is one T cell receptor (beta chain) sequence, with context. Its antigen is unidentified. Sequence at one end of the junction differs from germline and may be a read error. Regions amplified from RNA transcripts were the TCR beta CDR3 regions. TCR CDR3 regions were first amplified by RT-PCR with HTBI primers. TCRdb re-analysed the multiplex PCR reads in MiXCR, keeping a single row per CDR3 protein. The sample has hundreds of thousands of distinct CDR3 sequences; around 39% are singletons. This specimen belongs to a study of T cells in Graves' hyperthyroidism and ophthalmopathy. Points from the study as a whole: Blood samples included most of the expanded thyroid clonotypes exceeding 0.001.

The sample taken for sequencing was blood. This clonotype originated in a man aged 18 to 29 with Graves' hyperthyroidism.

The CDR3: CTSSERDRASGNTIYF. In DNA form, the CDR3 reads TGTACCAGCAGCGAACGAGACAGGGCCTCTGGAAACACCATATATTTT. The rearrangement joins TRBV9 to TRBJ1-3, with 7 bases identical to TRBD1. The germline CDR1 and CDR2 sequences are SGDLS and YYNGEE. CDR3 length: 16 residues.